These 19 T cell receptor beta chains were all obtained from the same sample, sequenced in a study of blood T cell repertoires in COVID-19. Sequencing used immunoSEQ multiplex PCR; TCRdb keeps in-frame clones, though not all of them. The sample yields about 26,000 clones, about nine tenths seen once. Sequenced input: peripheral blood. Receptors were obtained from a human donor in a cohort sampled during active COVID-19.

The gene calls are TRBV5-4 and TRBJ2-1, with TRBD2 matching over 8 bases. Germline-derived CDR1 and CDR2 are SGHNT and YYREEE (reference sequence). V trimming: 2 bases; J trimming: 3 bases; junction bases outside the gene matches: 4. The CDR3 loop spans 15 amino acids. The CDR3 protein is CASSFGGEYYNEQFF. In nucleotides, the CDR3 is TGTGCCAGCAGCTTCGGGGGGGAATACTACAATGAGCAGTTCTTC.

Turning to this clone: Other DNA sequences of this sample code for an identical CDR3. The chain carries TRBV3-1 (or the pseudogene TRBV3-2) and TRBJ2-7, with TRBD2 matching 7 bases. Germline V gene lookup returns CDR1 LGHDT and CDR2 YNNKEL (reference sequence). The length of the CDR3 is 18 residues. The V segment lost 0 bases and the J segment 3 bases; nucleotides outside the gene matches: 14. The CDR3 is CASSQEGGRASGNYEQYF. The CDR3 DNA reads as TGTGCCAGCAGCCAAGAAGGTGGTCGGGCTAGCGGAAACTACGAGCAGTACTTC.

V and J are TRBV7-2 and TRBJ2-3; 9 nucleotides agree with TRBD2. Germline trimming cut 6 bases from V and 2 bases from J; bases unmatched to any gene: 3. CDR1 SGHTA and CDR2 FQGNSA come from the germline V gene. There are 14 residues in the CDR3. CDR3 sequence (DNA): TGTGCCAGCAGAGTAGCGGGAGCCACAGATACGCAGTATTTT. Its translation: CASRVAGATDTQYF.

This clone was seen a handful of times. The V gene is TRBV18, the J gene TRBJ1-1; D possibly corresponds to TRBD1 (5 bases). V lost 6 bases and J lost 2, with 10 bases in between. The CDR3 runs 13 residues. The V gene's germline CDR1 is KGHSH and CDR2 LQKENI. CDR3 loop: CASSFQGNTEAFF. Written as DNA, the CDR3 is TGTGCCAGCTCGTTCCAGGGAAACACTGAAGCTTTCTTT.

The chain couples TRBV5-1 to TRBJ2-1; a weak D match, TRBD2 (5 bases). The CDR3 loop spans 16 amino acids. Germline V gene lookup returns CDR1 SGHRS and CDR2 YFSETQ. V shed 1 base and J shed 0 bases, with 11 bases lying between them. The CDR3 loop is CASSLQRINSYNEQFF. CDR3 nucleotide sequence: TGCGCCAGCAGCTTGCAGCGGATCAACTCCTACAATGAGCAGTTCTTC.

The chain links TRBV5-1 to TRBJ2-3, with a possible D match to TRBD1 (5 bases). The V gene lost 4 bases and the J gene lost 3 bases, with 21 bases spanning the gap. This CDR3 has 17 residues. The V gene's germline CDR1 is SGHRS and CDR2 YFSETQ. The CDR3 loop reads CASSLSGAVTSTDTQYF. Here the CDR3 DNA reads TGCGCCAGCAGCCTCTCTGGGGCCGTGACCTCAACAGATACGCAGTATTTT.

The chain recombines TRBV7-2 with TRBJ1-5, with 7 positions matching TRBD1. CDR3 length: 14 residues. Germline V lookup: CDR1 SGHTA, CDR2 FQGNSA. After removal of 5 bases from V and 1 base from J, the junction contained 2 bases not matched to a gene. The CDR3 spells CASSQQGSNQPQHF. The CDR3 DNA is TGTGCCAGCAGCCAACAGGGGAGCAATCAGCCCCAGCATTTT.

The V and J genes are TRBV24-1 and TRBJ1-4; D is unclear. The CDR3 sequence is 15 residues long. V was cut by 9 bases and J by 0 bases, with 13 bases left in between. Germline loops: CDR1 KGHDR, CDR2 SFDVKD. DNA of the CDR3: TGTGCCACCGATGCGGGGAATGCAACTAATGAAAAACTGTTTTTT. The encoded protein is CATDAGNATNEKLFF.

CDR3 DNA sequence: TGTGCCAGCTCCCGACGCACAGGGAGGGGGCAAGAGACCCAGTACTTC. It yields the protein CASSRRTGRGQETQYF. The rearrangement joins TRBV18 to TRBJ2-5; perhaps TRBD2 as D (7 bases). The ends were cut back, 6 bases at V and 2 bases at J, with 19 bases in the middle. The germline gives CDR1 KGHSH, CDR2 LQKENI. The CDR3 loop spans 16 amino acids.

J is TRBJ2-1 and V is TRBV19; 7 nucleotides line up with TRBD1. The CDR3 is 13 amino acids. In germline, CDR1 is LNHDA, CDR2 SQIVND (reference sequence). With V trimmed by 5 bases and J by 6 bases, 4 bases remained unmatched. CDR3 sequence reads: CASSGTAPNEQFF. In nucleotides, the CDR3 is TGTGCCAGTAGTGGGACAGCGCCCAATGAGCAGTTCTTC.

The V and J genes are TRBV5-6 and TRBJ1-5; 9 bases fit TRBD1. Losses at the gene ends were 2 bases for V and 6 bases for J; bases not matched to a gene: 6. The CDR3 is made up of 15 amino acids. Germline CDR1 reads SGHDT; CDR2 reads YYEEEE. CDR3 nucleotides: TGTGCCAGCAGCTTCGGGGACAGGGCAGGTCAGCCCCAGCATTTT. Translated, it gives CASSFGDRAGQPQHF.

The V and J genes are TRBV7-7 and TRBJ2-2; D gene ambiguous. Germline-derived CDR1 and CDR2 are SSHAT and FNYEAQ (reference sequence). The CDR3 has 14 amino acids. Trimming removed 5 bases from V and 7 bases from J, with 14 bases in between. CDR3 coding DNA: TGTGCCAGCAGCCAGAGCGAGCATTTCGGGGAGCTGTTTTTT. Translated, it gives CASSQSEHFGELFF.

The rearrangement uses TRBV9 and TRBJ2-2; 12 bases agree with TRBD2. CDR3 length equals 16 residues. CDR1 is SGDLS and CDR2 is YYNGEE in the germline V gene. The junction had 8 bases not matched to a gene; V was cut back by 4 bases and J by 7 bases. CDR3: CASSPTSGGRVGELFF. CDR3 sequence (DNA): TGTGCCAGCAGCCCGACTAGCGGGGGTAGGGTCGGGGAGCTGTTTTTT.

This chain links TRBV7-2 with TRBJ2-7; the D is unclear. Trimming cost V 5 bases and J 3 bases, with 8 bases left between them. The CDR3 covers 12 residues. Germline loops: CDR1 SGHTA, CDR2 FQGNSA. CDR3 region: CASSPTNYEQYF. As DNA, the CDR3 is TGTGCCAGCAGCCCGACAAACTACGAGCAGTACTTC.

This rearrangement joins TRBV19 to TRBJ2-3; TRBD2 might be the D (5 bases). The CDR3 covers 14 residues. The V end was cut by 4 bases, the J end by 4 bases, with 12 bases between. Germline-derived CDR1 and CDR2 are LNHDA and SQIVND (reference sequence). The CDR3 sequence is CASSTSPIADTQYF. The CDR3 DNA reads as TGTGCCAGTAGTACTAGCCCCATTGCAGATACGCAGTATTTT.

V usage is TRBV11-1 and J usage is TRBJ2-7; TRBD1 aligns across 7 bases. V was pared by 2 bases and J by 5 bases, with 9 bases of the junction left unmatched. Germline V CDR1 and CDR2: SGHAT, FQDESV (reference sequence). This CDR3 spans 15 amino acids. This CDR3 reads CASSLSTGQFNEQYF. Here the CDR3 DNA reads TGTGCCAGCAGCTTATCAACGGGACAGTTCAACGAGCAGTACTTC.

The chain carries TRBV19 and TRBJ2-7; 9 bases line up with TRBD1. J gave up 6 bases and V 7 bases, and 7 bases lay outside the gene matches. Germline V lookup: CDR1 LNHDA, CDR2 SQIVND (reference sequence). This CDR3 contains 13 residues. CDR3 in DNA: TGTGCCAGTAAGGGACAGGGAGGCAGCGAGCAGTACTTC. Protein: CASKGQGGSEQYF.

This chain joins TRBV5-1 and TRBJ2-2; 9 bases are a match to TRBD1. This CDR3 has 16 residues. The V segment lost 4 bases and the J segment 2 bases; nucleotides outside the gene matches: 6. CDR1 and CDR2 (germline): SGHRS, YFSETQ. CDR3 in amino acids: CASSKQGASNTGELFF. In DNA form, the CDR3 reads TGCGCCAGCAGCAAACAGGGGGCGAGTAACACCGGGGAGCTGTTTTTT.

The rearrangement links TRBV20-1 to TRBJ1-2; no clear D gene. The CDR3 spans 11 residues. Trimming took 3 bases from V and 8 from J, leaving 10 bases between them. Germline loops: CDR1 DFQATT, CDR2 SNEGSKA (reference sequence). The CDR3 region is CSASIGEGYTF. CDR3 sequence (DNA): TGCAGTGCTAGTATCGGGGAGGGCTACACCTTC.